The 28 T cell receptor beta chains below all came from one sample that was sequenced in a study of shared clonotypes between healthy human individuals. Sequenced by immunoSEQ multiplex PCR; TCRdb stores in-frame clones only, minus some. Here the sample spans some 2.1 million clones, about 93% being singletons. CD8 cells classed as naive were CD45RO-negative and positively selected for CCR7, excluding terminally differentiated effector memory CD45RA+ cells. Sequencing was done on a sample of naive CD8+ T cells from PBMCs. Receptors originate from a young man in good health. Some clones in this sample may be carry-over from other donors' samples.

The genes are TRBV2 and TRBJ2-2, with unresolved D. V was pared by 3 bases and J by 4 bases, with 9 bases between. Germline V gives CDR1 SNHLY, CDR2 FYNNEI. This CDR3 spans 14 amino acids. This chain's CDR3 is CASSDLLSTGELFF. The CDR3 region has the DNA TGTGCCAGCAGTGATCTTTTATCCACCGGGGAGCTGTTTTTT.

The chain recombines TRBV5-4 with TRBJ1-1; D gene ambiguous. The CDR3 has 17 amino acids. The ends were cut back, 5 bases at V and 10 bases at J, with 30 bases in the middle. Germline assignment: CDR1 SGHNT and CDR2 YYREEE (reference sequence). The CDR3 is CASRTDSRALGVSGAFF. CDR3 DNA: TGTGCCAGCAGAACTGATTCCCGTGCCCTCGGCGTCTCCGGAGCTTTCTTT.

The V and J genes are TRBV29-1 and TRBJ2-4, with TRBD1 as a possible D gene (6 bases). V was cut by 1 base and J by 8 bases, with 9 bases left in between. CDR3 length: 12 residues. Per germline, CDR1 SQVTM and CDR2 ANQGSEA. CDR3 in amino acids: CSVEGPGDIQYF. In nucleotides, the CDR3 is TGCAGCGTTGAAGGACCAGGGGACATTCAGTACTTC.

The chain recombines TRBV15 with TRBJ2-7; 8 nucleotides agree with TRBD2. There are 16 residues in the CDR3. The trim removed 1 base at V and 2 bases at J, leaving 7 bases unmatched. Germline V gives CDR1 LNHNV, CDR2 YYDKDF (reference sequence). The CDR3 here is CATSRVPSGSPYEQYF. CDR3 coding DNA: TGTGCCACCAGCAGAGTGCCAAGCGGGAGTCCCTACGAGCAGTACTTC.

Worth noting for this clone: The sample contains more than one DNA sequence encoding this CDR3. The V gene is TRBV13, the J gene TRBJ2-7; D is perhaps TRBD2 (6 bases). Trimming took off 4 bases at V and 4 bases at J, with 11 bases between the two ends. The length of the CDR3 is 13 residues. CDR1 and CDR2 (germline): PRHDT, FYEKMQ (reference sequence). CDR3 amino acids: CASSSGGAYEQYF. For the CDR3, the DNA is TGTGCCAGCAGCTCCGGAGGGGCGTACGAGCAGTACTTC.

As for this clone: Other DNA sequences of this sample code for an identical CDR3. The chain combines TRBV6-5 with TRBJ2-1; TRBD2 matches 10 bases. V lost 5 bases to trimming and J lost 4 bases; unmatched junction nucleotides: 5. CDR1 and CDR2 (germline): MNHEY, SVGAGI. The CDR3 spans 15 residues. Here the CDR3 DNA reads TGTGCCAGCAGTCCTCTAGCGGGGGATTACAATGAGCAGTTCTTC. Translated, it gives CASSPLAGDYNEQFF.

This rearrangement joins TRBV7-3 to TRBJ2-4, with D tentatively TRBD1 (5 bases). The ends were cut back, 0 bases at V and 8 bases at J, with 8 bases in the middle. CDR1 is SGHTA, CDR2 FQGTGA, per germline. The CDR3 consists of 13 residues. The CDR3 DNA reads TGTGCCAGCAGCTTAACGGCAGGGTACATTCAGTACTTC. It yields the protein CASSLTAGYIQYF.

This CDR3 reads CASSMGLAGPVTDLWTDTQYF. The CDR3 DNA sequence: TGTGCCAGTAGTATGGGACTAGCGGGACCGGTGACTGATTTATGGACAGATACGCAGTATTTT. This rearrangement joins TRBV19 to TRBJ2-3; 13 positions match TRBD2. The ends lost 3 bases at V and 3 bases at J; junction bases unmatched: 18. The CDR3 spans 21 residues. Per germline, CDR1 LNHDA and CDR2 SQIVND (reference sequence).

The gene calls are TRBV27 and TRBJ2-2; 9 nucleotides match TRBD2. V lost 3 bases and J lost 0; bases outside the gene matches: 14. Germline CDR1 and CDR2: MNHEY and SMNVEV (reference sequence). The CDR3 length is 20 residues. For the CDR3, the DNA is TGTGCCAGCAGTTTGGACCCTGTGGCGGGAGGGAAAGCGAACACCGGGGAGCTGTTTTTT. Translating gives CASSLDPVAGGKANTGELFF.

The chain combines TRBV27 with TRBJ2-3; 10 bases are shared with TRBD2. The CDR3 is 19 amino acids. Losses at the gene ends were 5 bases for V and 1 base for J; bases not matched to a gene: 15. CDR1 MNHEY and CDR2 SMNVEV come from the germline V gene (reference sequence). CDR3 loop: CASSSRLAGEAAGTDTQYF. DNA for the CDR3: TGTGCCAGCAGTAGTCGGCTAGCGGGAGAGGCTGCGGGCACAGATACGCAGTATTTT.

V and J are TRBV5-1 and TRBJ1-2; a possible D gene is TRBD1 (5 bases). The CDR3 has 13 amino acids. From germline, CDR1 is SGHRS and CDR2 YFSETQ. Trimming removed 3 bases at V and 4 bases at J, with 10 bases between. The CDR3 region is CASSSGTLYGYTF. CDR3 in DNA: TGCGCCAGCAGCTCCGGGACCCTCTATGGCTACACCTTC.

This chain's CDR3 is CASIPDRGSFNEQFF. The CDR3 coding sequence is TGTGCCAGCATCCCGGACAGGGGGAGTTTCAATGAGCAGTTCTTC. The chain employs TRBV11-2 and TRBJ2-1; TRBD1 agrees at 10 bases. Germline CDR1 SGHAT, CDR2 FQNNGV. This CDR3 has 15 residues. The V segment lost 7 bases and the J segment 6 bases; nucleotides outside the gene matches: 9.

This chain uses TRBV4-3 with TRBJ1-3; D remains unclear. Trimming stripped 0 bases from V and 0 bases from J, with 12 bases between. The CDR3 length is 17 residues. Per germline, CDR1 LGHNA and CDR2 YSLEER. This CDR3 reads CASSQDRFGHSGNTIYF. The CDR3 DNA follows: TGCGCCAGCAGCCAAGATAGGTTTGGGCACTCTGGAAACACCATATATTTT.

This clone has just a few counts. This chain links TRBV14 with TRBJ1-1; D may be TRBD1 (6 bases). This CDR3 is built from 14 residues. V was shortened by 2 bases and J by 0 bases, with 7 bases between the two germline ends. In germline, CDR1 is SGHDN, CDR2 FVKESK. CDR3 sequence: CASSQWGLNTEAFF. The CDR3 nucleotides read TGTGCCAGCAGCCAATGGGGGCTGAACACTGAAGCTTTCTTT. Full variable domain (rest looked up from reference TRBV14 and TRBJ1-1): EAGVTQFPSHSVIEKGQTVTLRCDPISGHDNLYWYRRVMGKEIKFLLHFVKESKQDESGMPNNRFLAERTGGTYSTLKVQPAELEDSGVYFCASSQWGLNTEAFFGQGTRLTVV.

CDR3 bases: TGTGCCAGCGGTTCCCGGGGGGAAGGGGACACTGAAGCTTTCTTT. Amino acids: CASGSRGEGDTEAFF. V usage is TRBV28 and J usage is TRBJ1-1, with D tentatively TRBD1 (5 bases). CDR1 and CDR2 from the germline V gene are MDHEN and SYDVKM. This CDR3 comprises 15 residues. Trimming pared 8 bases from V and 3 bases from J, leaving 19 bases between.

In its sample, this clone was seen once. CDR3 protein: CAWSAYGRTRYEQYF. The DNA of the CDR3 is TGTGCCTGGAGTGCTTATGGGCGGACTAGGTACGAGCAGTACTTC. The V call is TRBV30, the J call TRBJ2-7; 7 nucleotides match TRBD2. J gave up 4 bases and V 1 base, and 10 bases lay outside the gene matches. Germline CDR1 and CDR2: GTSNPN and SVGIG (reference sequence). This CDR3 has 15 residues.

The chain recombines TRBV10-3 with TRBJ2-3; maybe TRBD2 (5 bases). This CDR3 spans 15 amino acids. Germline V gene data show CDR1 as ENHRY and CDR2 as SYGVKD. V gave up 0 bases and J gave up 3 bases, with 10 bases separating them. The DNA of the CDR3 is TGTGCCATCAGTGAGTCTCTAGCTAATACAGATACGCAGTATTTT. Amino acid sequence: CAISESLANTDTQYF.

The chain carries TRBV13 and TRBJ2-3, with 10 bases fitting TRBD2. CDR1 is PRHDT and CDR2 is FYEKMQ in the germline V gene (reference sequence). V trimming: 10 bases; J trimming: 4 bases; junction bases outside the gene matches: 17. The CDR3 consists of 17 residues. CDR3 sequence reads: CAIHSPGLALVADTQYF. The CDR3 DNA reads as TGTGCCATCCATTCCCCGGGACTAGCGCTTGTCGCAGATACGCAGTATTTT.

This chain links TRBV4-1 with TRBJ1-5, with D unclear. Germline V gene sequence: CDR1 MGHRA, CDR2 YSYEKL. The CDR3 runs 13 residues. Trimming left V 0 bases short and J 6 bases short, with 6 bases between. The CDR3 loop is CASSQEGAQPQHF. In nucleotides, the CDR3 is TGCGCCAGCAGCCAAGAGGGAGCTCAGCCCCAGCATTTT.

Many counts were recorded for this clone. The chain couples TRBV12-5 to TRBJ1-2, with unresolved D. Germline values: CDR1 LGHNT, CDR2 FRNRAP. The CDR3 extends over 12 amino acids. Trimming took off 2 bases at V and 7 bases at J, with 8 bases between the two ends. Written as DNA, the CDR3 is TGTGCTAGTGGTTTGTTTGGGTTTGGCTACACCTTC. Translated: CASGLFGFGYTF. Variable domain in full (rest from reference TRBV12-5 and TRBJ1-2): DARVTQTPRHKVTEMGQEVTMRCQPILGHNTVFWYRQTMMQGLELLAYFRNRAPLDDSGMPKDRFSAEMPDATLATLKIQPSEPRDSAVYFCASGLFGFGYTFGSGTRLTVV.

The CDR3 nucleotides are TGTGCCAGCAGCTTTAAGCGGGAGAAGGACAATGAGCAGTTCTTC. It yields the protein CASSFKREKDNEQFF. The rearrangement links TRBV5-4 to TRBJ2-1; 8 bases are shared with TRBD2. V shed 2 bases, J shed 5 bases, and the junction held 6 bases outside the gene matches. The CDR3 extends over 15 amino acids. The V gene's germline CDR1 is SGHNT and CDR2 YYREEE (reference sequence).

Turning to this clone: Other DNA sequences of this sample code for an identical CDR3. The gene calls are TRBV6-5 and TRBJ1-1; TRBD1 might be the D (5 bases). The V gene's germline CDR1 is MNHEY and CDR2 SVGAGI. CDR3 length: 13 amino acids. V was cut by 5 bases and J by 3 bases, with 10 bases left in between. CDR3 amino acids: CASSPDRYTEAFF. The CDR3 DNA sequence: TGTGCCAGCAGTCCCGACAGATACACTGAAGCTTTCTTT.

This sequence joins TRBV4-1 and TRBJ2-5, with D unclear. The end of the DNA is better explained by TRBJ2-7, so the J call may be wrong. The CDR3 sequence is 14 residues long. Germline CDR1 reads MGHRA; CDR2 reads YSYEKL. The CDR3 loop reads CASSHPSGTYEQYF. DNA of the CDR3: TGCGCCAGCAGCCACCCATCGGGTACCTACGAGCAGTACTTC.

This clone was counted once. The CDR3 coding sequence is TGTGCCAGCAGCTCGTGGGGGGTCGGCGGGGAGCTGTTTTTT. This encodes CASSSWGVGGELFF. The chain uses TRBV7-8 and TRBJ2-2; the D gene is possibly TRBD2 (6 bases). The CDR3 is 14 residues long. Looked up from germline, CDR1 is SGHVS and CDR2 is FQNEAQ. With 4 bases removed from V and 7 bases from J, the gap between germline ends came to 13 bases.

The gene calls are TRBV23-1 and TRBJ1-4, with D maybe TRBD1 (5 bases). TRBV23-1 falls under the ORF class, with uncertain function. Trimming shortened V by 3 bases and J by 8 bases, and 10 bases separated the two germline ends. The CDR3 totals 13 residues. In nucleotides, the CDR3 is TGCGCCAGCAGTCAGGGGGTTGGAGAAAAACTGTTTTTT. It yields the protein CASSQGVGEKLFF.

This clone was seen only once. The rearrangement uses TRBV20-1 and TRBJ1-4, with D perhaps matching TRBD1 (5 bases). CDR3 size: 11 residues. Trimming removed 5 bases from V and 16 bases from J, with 17 bases in between. Germline V lookup: CDR1 DFQATT, CDR2 SNEGSKA (reference sequence). DNA of the CDR3: TGCAGTGCTGGGGGAGGGGTAAACGGGTTTTTT. Residues: CSAGGGVNGFF.

The rearrangement links TRBV14 to TRBJ2-7, with TRBD2 as a possible D gene (6 bases). The germline V and J ends were trimmed by 3 bases and 6 bases, with 9 bases remaining between them. Per the germline V gene, CDR1 is SGHDN and CDR2 is FVKESK. The CDR3 has 12 residues. The CDR3: CASSQISGEQYF. Here the CDR3 DNA reads TGTGCCAGCAGCCAGATTAGCGGCGAGCAGTACTTC.

The V call is TRBV28, the J call TRBJ1-5; the D is unclear. Germline assignment: CDR1 MDHEN and CDR2 SYDVKM. CDR3 length equals 14 residues. V was pared by 6 bases and J by 3 bases, with 12 bases between. CDR3 amino acids: CASSLDLNNQPQHF. CDR3 DNA sequence: TGTGCCAGCAGCCTGGACTTAAACAATCAGCCCCAGCATTTT.